These 27 T cell receptor beta chains were sequenced from one sample in a study of blood T cell repertoires in COVID-19 (dated by TCRdb to about 2020). Libraries were prepared through the immunoSEQ multiplex PCR assay. The immuneACCESS repertoire file appears here via TCRdb, limited to in-frame rearrangements. These files lack a portion of the clones; in checked studies, under half of the deficit traces to unresolved V genes, and the cause of the others is not known. This sample comprises about 34,000 clones, around 90% of them detected only once. Roughly 19% of the sample rests with the top ten. The sample consisted of peripheral blood. The receptors here all came from a man older than 75 with acute or convalescent COVID-19.

Here the CDR3 reads CASQVGNEKLFF. The CDR3 DNA reads as TGTGCCAGCCAGGTCGGCAATGAAAAACTGTTTTTT. The chain is built from TRBV28 and TRBJ1-4, with unresolved D. The germline CDR1 and CDR2 sequences are MDHEN and SYDVKM. CDR3 length: 12 amino acids. The V end lost 8 bases, the J end lost 5 bases, and 9 bases lay between the germline ends.

The chain uses TRBV9 and TRBJ1-1; TRBD1 might be the D (5 bases). The germline gives CDR1 SGDLS, CDR2 YYNGEE. This CDR3 contains 16 residues. With 0 bases removed from V and 0 bases from J, the gap between germline ends came to 12 bases. The CDR3 region is CASSVAPGGVNTEAFF. The CDR3 DNA sequence: TGTGCCAGCAGCGTAGCACCGGGAGGGGTGAACACTGAAGCTTTCTTT.

This clone was observed once. The gene calls are TRBV5-1 and TRBJ2-2; the D gene is possibly TRBD2 (6 bases). V shed 9 bases and J shed 1 base, with 19 bases lying between them. The V gene's germline CDR1 is SGHRS and CDR2 YFSETQ. This CDR3 contains 16 residues. The CDR3 reads CATQTLPGENTGELFF. CDR3 DNA: TGCGCCACCCAAACCCTACCGGGGGAGAACACCGGGGAGCTGTTTTTT.

This chain joins TRBV20-1 and TRBJ1-1; D perhaps matches TRBD1 (5 bases). CDR1 and CDR2 (germline): DFQATT, SNEGSKA (reference sequence). The CDR3 is 12 residues long. The V gene lost 3 bases and the J gene lost 10 bases, with 15 bases spanning the gap. The CDR3 region is CSASRGISGAFF. CDR3 DNA: TGCAGTGCTAGTCGGGGGATAAGTGGAGCTTTCTTT.

V is TRBV14 and J is TRBJ2-3; D is ambiguous. The CDR3 contains 13 residues. Germline CDR1 is SGHDN and CDR2 is FVKESK. Trimming left V 8 bases short and J 0 bases short, with 9 bases between. For the CDR3, the DNA is TGTGCCAGCTCCACATACAGCACAGATACGCAGTATTTT. It translates to CASSTYSTDTQYF. Together with reference TRBV14 and TRBJ2-3, the CDR3 gives the full variable domain: EAGVTQFPSHSVIEKGQTVTLRCDPISGHDNLYWYRRVMGKEIKFLLHFVKESKQDESGMPNNRFLAERTGGTYSTLKVQPAELEDSGVYFCASSTYSTDTQYFGPGTRLTVL.

On this clone itself: A read error may produce the germline difference seen at one junction end. The rearrangement links TRBV11-3 to TRBJ2-2; 8 nucleotides agree with TRBD1. The CDR3 contains 17 residues. Germline V CDR1 and CDR2: SGHNT, YENEEA. CDR3 bases: TGTCCCAGCAGCACGGACAGGGTAAACCCCACGACCGGGGAGCTGTTTTTT. It yields the protein CPSSTDRVNPTTGELFF. The full variable domain, in which reference TRBV11-3 and TRBJ2-2 provide the parts outside the CDR3, is EAGVVQSPRYKIIEKKQPVAFWCNPISGHNTLYWYLQNLGQGPELLIRYENEEAVDDSQLPKDRFSAERLKGVDSTLKIQPAELGDSAVYLCPSSTDRVNPTTGELFFGEGSRLTVL.

The chain links TRBV5-1 to TRBJ2-3; a weak D match, TRBD1 (5 bases). The ends were cut back, 4 bases at V and 0 bases at J, with 12 bases in the middle. Germline V gene lookup returns CDR1 SGHRS and CDR2 YFSETQ. The CDR3 is made up of 15 amino acids. The CDR3 loop is CASSPRQYSTDTQYF. In DNA form, the CDR3 reads TGCGCCAGCAGCCCCAGACAGTACAGCACAGATACGCAGTATTTT.

The V call is TRBV29-1, the J call TRBJ2-7; D is perhaps TRBD1 (6 bases). Germline CDR1 reads SQVTM; CDR2 reads ANQGSEA. Trimming removed 3 bases at V and 4 bases at J, with 13 bases between. CDR3 length equals 13 residues. Written as DNA, the CDR3 is TGCAGCGTTGAGGGTACAGGGCAGTACGAGCAGTACTTC. Amino acid sequence: CSVEGTGQYEQYF.

CDR3 residues: CASSKPRQGARYGYTF. CDR3 DNA: TGTGCCAGCAGCAAGCCTCGACAGGGGGCACGCTATGGCTACACCTTC. The chain combines TRBV11-1 with TRBJ1-2, with TRBD1 matching 10 bases. The CDR3 has 16 residues. CDR1 is SGHAT, CDR2 FQDESV, per germline (reference sequence). Losses at the gene ends were 5 bases for V and 4 bases for J; bases not matched to a gene: 10.

This clone is a singleton in its sample. The chain has TRBV13 and TRBJ2-4; TRBD2 aligns across 10 bases. CDR1 is PRHDT and CDR2 is FYEKMQ in the germline V gene (reference sequence). This CDR3 contains 18 residues. V trimming: 2 bases; J trimming: 10 bases; junction bases outside the gene matches: 17. CDR3 protein: CASSLRVPGLAPGSIQYF. In nucleotides, the CDR3 is TGTGCCAGCAGCTTAAGAGTTCCGGGACTAGCGCCCGGGTCGATTCAGTACTTC.

This clone appeared a single time. The gene calls are TRBV27 and TRBJ1-5, with TRBD1 identical over 7 bases. CDR3 size: 15 residues. After removal of 6 bases from V and 1 base from J, the junction contained 6 bases not matched to a gene. CDR1 MNHEY and CDR2 SMNVEV come from the germline V gene (reference sequence). The CDR3 sequence: CASRRDSLSNQPQHF. CDR3 nucleotide sequence: TGTGCCAGCAGGCGGGACAGTTTAAGCAATCAGCCCCAGCATTTT.

The V gene is TRBV27, the J gene TRBJ1-6, with 8 bases aligning to TRBD1. The germline gives CDR1 MNHEY, CDR2 SMNVEV (reference sequence). Trimming cost V 5 bases and J 7 bases; bases outside gene matches: 13. The CDR3 has 17 residues. CDR3 sequence reads: CASSPKYPGQANSPLHF. CDR3 nucleotides: TGTGCCAGCAGTCCCAAATATCCGGGACAGGCCAATTCACCCCTCCACTTT.

This chain links TRBV6-4 with TRBJ1-3, with 9 positions matching TRBD1. J was trimmed by 8 bases and V by 6 bases; bases with no gene match: 11. Germline V gene lookup returns CDR1 MRHNA and CDR2 SNTAGT. This CDR3 spans 15 amino acids. CDR3 region: CASRGGTGPWDTIYF. The CDR3 region has the DNA TGTGCCAGCAGAGGAGGGACAGGGCCTTGGGACACCATATATTTT.

The chain is built from TRBV6-5 and TRBJ1-1; D gene uncertain. This CDR3 has 12 amino acids. Trimming pared 7 bases from V and 1 base from J, leaving 7 bases between. Germline V CDR1 and CDR2: MNHEY, SVGAGI. The CDR3 DNA is TGTGCCAGCACCCTAAGGAACACTGAAGCTTTCTTT. Amino acids: CASTLRNTEAFF.

This chain joins TRBV2 and TRBJ1-3, with 7 positions matching TRBD1. The CDR3 is made up of 14 amino acids. After removal of 4 bases from V and 3 bases from J, the junction contained 3 bases not matched to a gene. Germline CDR1 SNHLY, CDR2 FYNNEI. DNA of the CDR3: TGTGCCAGCAGTGTACAGGGGTATGGAAACACCATATATTTT. This encodes CASSVQGYGNTIYF.

The chain has TRBV5-1 and TRBJ1-4; 7 bases map to TRBD1. V lost 4 bases, J lost 6 bases, and 3 bases stayed unmatched. Germline values: CDR1 SGHRS, CDR2 YFSETQ. The CDR3 extends over 13 amino acids. The CDR3 sequence: CASSRGQYEKLFF. CDR3 nucleotides: TGCGCCAGCAGCCGGGGACAGTATGAAAAACTGTTTTTT.

This chain connects TRBV6-1 to TRBJ2-4; 10 nucleotides match TRBD2. Germline V gene data show CDR1 as MNHNS and CDR2 as SASEGT. This CDR3 comprises 17 residues. J was trimmed by 0 bases and V by 3 bases; bases with no gene match: 5. Here the CDR3 DNA reads TGTGCCAGCAGTGAGCCACTAGCGGGACTAGCCAAAAACATTCAGTACTTC. It yields the protein CASSEPLAGLAKNIQYF.

V usage is TRBV6-5 and J usage is TRBJ2-7; TRBD2 matches at 9 bases. Germline trimming cut 0 bases from V and 3 bases from J; bases unmatched to any gene: 6. The CDR3 totals 16 residues. Germline V gene sequence: CDR1 MNHEY, CDR2 SVGAGI. The CDR3 spells CASSYSTSGGLYEQYF. DNA for the CDR3: TGTGCCAGCAGTTACTCGACAAGCGGGGGGCTCTACGAGCAGTACTTC.

This chain uses TRBV4-1 with TRBJ2-7; 8 bases agree with TRBD1. J gave up 6 bases and V 1 base, and 8 bases lay outside the gene matches. CDR1 is MGHRA and CDR2 is YSYEKL in the germline V gene. The CDR3 has 15 amino acids. CDR3 DNA: TGCGCCAGCAGCCAAGTAGCCGGACAGGGCTTCGAGCAGTACTTC. It specifies CASSQVAGQGFEQYF.

The chain uses TRBV5-6 and TRBJ1-3; D unclear. The germline gives CDR1 SGHDT, CDR2 YYEEEE. The CDR3 consists of 14 residues. With 1 base removed from V and 5 bases from J, the gap between germline ends came to 10 bases. In nucleotides, the CDR3 is TGTGCCAGCAGCTTGCACAGTTCGCGAAACACCATATATTTT. This codes for CASSLHSSRNTIYF.

This clone appeared a few times. This sequence joins TRBV9 and TRBJ2-7, with 13 positions matching TRBD2. V lost 4 bases, J lost 1 base, and 2 bases stayed unmatched. Germline V CDR1 and CDR2: SGDLS, YYNGEE. The CDR3 loop spans 15 amino acids. CDR3 residues: CASSLGLAGSYEQYF. Here the CDR3 DNA reads TGTGCCAGCAGCCTGGGACTAGCGGGGTCCTACGAGCAGTACTTC.

V gene TRBV18 combines with J gene TRBJ2-5; a weak D match, TRBD2 (5 bases). Germline lookup yields CDR1 KGHSH and CDR2 LQKENI. Trimming shortened V by 3 bases and J by 2 bases, and 10 bases separated the two germline ends. The CDR3 has 14 residues. The CDR3 nucleotides read TGTGCCAGCTCACCCCCGTCGGGGCAAGAGACCCAGTACTTC. Its protein product is CASSPPSGQETQYF. Variable domain in full (rest from reference TRBV18 and TRBJ2-5): NAGVMQNPRHLVRRRGQEARLRCSPMKGHSHVYWYRQLPEEGLKFMVYLQKENIIDESGMPKERFSAEFPKEGPSILRIQQVVRGDSAAYFCASSPPSGQETQYFGPGTRLLVL.

This clone has a handful of counts. The V call is TRBV19, the J call TRBJ1-1; D gene unclear. Germline V gene sequence: CDR1 LNHDA, CDR2 SQIVND (reference sequence). Deletions cut 5 bases from V and 1 base from J, with 14 bases between. The CDR3 contains 15 residues. The DNA for the CDR3 is TGTGCCAGTAGTCCCCCTGCGGGGAGGAACACTGAAGCTTTCTTT. Its translation: CASSPPAGRNTEAFF.

This chain joins TRBV7-9 and TRBJ1-5; D uncertain. The germline gives CDR1 SEHNR, CDR2 FQNEAQ (reference sequence). The length of the CDR3 is 14 residues. Between the trimmed V and J ends, which lost 4 bases and 8 bases, there was a span of 15 bases. CDR3: CASSSSDSYKPQHF. DNA for the CDR3: TGTGCCAGCAGCTCAAGTGATTCATACAAGCCCCAGCATTTT.

The V call is TRBV6-5, the J call TRBJ1-1; a weak D match, TRBD1 (6 bases). V lost 4 bases and J 8 bases, leaving 14 bases between the germline ends. This CDR3 contains 13 residues. Germline-derived CDR1 and CDR2 are MNHEY and SVGAGI. The chain's CDR3 is CASSSTGWREAFF. Here the CDR3 DNA reads TGTGCCAGCAGTTCGACAGGCTGGAGGGAAGCTTTCTTT.

A single count supports this clone. The chain uses TRBV14 and TRBJ2-7, with D unclear. CDR1 SGHDN and CDR2 FVKESK come from the germline V gene. This CDR3 has 14 amino acids. Trimming stripped 4 bases from V and 6 bases from J, with 16 bases between. The CDR3 loop is CASSPPRSIAEQYF. The CDR3 bases are TGTGCCAGCAGCCCCCCCAGGTCCATCGCCGAGCAGTACTTC. Drawing the rest from reference TRBV14 and TRBJ2-7, the complete variable domain is EAGVTQFPSHSVIEKGQTVTLRCDPISGHDNLYWYRRVMGKEIKFLLHFVKESKQDESGMPNNRFLAERTGGTYSTLKVQPAELEDSGVYFCASSPPRSIAEQYFGPGTRLTVT.

The V call is TRBV3-1 (or the pseudogene TRBV3-2), the J call TRBJ1-6; D possibly corresponds to TRBD1 (5 bases). Per the germline V gene, CDR1 is LGHDT and CDR2 is YNNKEL (reference sequence). V shed 10 bases and J shed 5 bases, with 15 bases lying between them. The CDR3 is 14 amino acids. The CDR3 DNA reads as TGTGCCACAAGTTTTGACAGCAATAATTCACCCCTCCACTTT. Residues: CATSFDSNNSPLHF.